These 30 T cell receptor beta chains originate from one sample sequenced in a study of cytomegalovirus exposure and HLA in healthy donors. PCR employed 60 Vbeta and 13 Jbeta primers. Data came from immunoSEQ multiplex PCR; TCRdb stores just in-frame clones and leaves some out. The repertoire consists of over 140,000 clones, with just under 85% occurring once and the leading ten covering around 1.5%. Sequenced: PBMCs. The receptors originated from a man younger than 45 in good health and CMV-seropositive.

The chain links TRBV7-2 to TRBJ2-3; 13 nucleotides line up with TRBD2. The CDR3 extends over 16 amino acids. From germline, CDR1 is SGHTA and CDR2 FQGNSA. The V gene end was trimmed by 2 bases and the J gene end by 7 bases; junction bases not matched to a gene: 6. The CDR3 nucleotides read TGTGCCAGCAGCTTATGGACTAGCGGGAGTGGTAATACGCAGTATTTT. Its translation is CASSLWTSGSGNTQYF.

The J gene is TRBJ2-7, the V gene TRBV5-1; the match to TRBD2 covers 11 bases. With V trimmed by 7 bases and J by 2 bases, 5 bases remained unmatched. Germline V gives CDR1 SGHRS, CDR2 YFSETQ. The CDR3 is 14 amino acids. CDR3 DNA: TGCGCCAGCGGAGGGACTAGCGGAACCTACGAGCAGTACTTC. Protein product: CASGGTSGTYEQYF. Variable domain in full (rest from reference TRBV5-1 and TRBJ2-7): KAGVTQTPRYLIKTRGQQVTLSCSPISGHRSVSWYQQTPGQGLQFLFEYFSETQRNKGNFPGRFSGRQFSNSRSEMNVSTLELGDSALYLCASGGTSGTYEQYFGPGTRLTVT.

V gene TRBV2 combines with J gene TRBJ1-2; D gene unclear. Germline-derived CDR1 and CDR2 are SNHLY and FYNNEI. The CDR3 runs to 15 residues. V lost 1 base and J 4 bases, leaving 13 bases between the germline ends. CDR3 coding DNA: TGTGCCAGCAGTGAAGATTTAATCACAGTCTATGGCTACACCTTC. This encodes CASSEDLITVYGYTF.

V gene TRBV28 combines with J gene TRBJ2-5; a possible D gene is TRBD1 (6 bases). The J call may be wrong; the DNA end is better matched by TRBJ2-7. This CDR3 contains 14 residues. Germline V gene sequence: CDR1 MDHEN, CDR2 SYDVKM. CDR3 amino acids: CASSHYRVPYEQYF. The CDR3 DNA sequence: TGTGCCAGCAGTCATTACAGGGTCCCCTACGAGCAGTACTTC.

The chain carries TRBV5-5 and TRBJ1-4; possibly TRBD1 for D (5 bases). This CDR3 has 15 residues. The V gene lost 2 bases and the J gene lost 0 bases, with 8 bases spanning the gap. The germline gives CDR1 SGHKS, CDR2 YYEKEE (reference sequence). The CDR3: CASSFTGSTNEKLFF. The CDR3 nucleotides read TGTGCCAGCAGCTTTACAGGATCAACTAATGAAAAACTGTTTTTT.

CDR3 nucleotide sequence: TGTGCCAGCAGACTGGACAGCCCTAACTATGGCTACACCTTC. Its protein product is CASRLDSPNYGYTF. The rearrangement uses TRBV28 and TRBJ1-2; D may be TRBD1 (6 bases). The germline V gene encodes CDR1 MDHEN and CDR2 SYDVKM. The CDR3 runs 14 residues. V was clipped by 6 bases and J by 0 bases, with 11 bases between them.

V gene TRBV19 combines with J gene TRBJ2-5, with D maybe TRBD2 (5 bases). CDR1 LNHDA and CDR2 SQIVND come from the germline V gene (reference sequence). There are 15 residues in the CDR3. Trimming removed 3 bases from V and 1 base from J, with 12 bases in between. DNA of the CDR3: TGTGCCAGTAGTATGGTGGGCGGGTTCCAAGAGACCCAGTACTTC. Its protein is CASSMVGGFQETQYF.

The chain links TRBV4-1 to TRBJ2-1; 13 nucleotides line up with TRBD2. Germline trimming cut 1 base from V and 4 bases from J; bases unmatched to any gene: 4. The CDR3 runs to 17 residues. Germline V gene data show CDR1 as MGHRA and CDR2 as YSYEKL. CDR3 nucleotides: TGCGCCAGCAGCCAAGCTACTAGCGGGGGGGCATACAATGAGCAGTTCTTC. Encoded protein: CASSQATSGGAYNEQFF.

CDR3 bases: TGTGCCAGCAGAGTAGGACAGGGATCCTACAATGAGCAGTTCTTC. This codes for CASRVGQGSYNEQFF. The V and J genes are TRBV2 and TRBJ2-1; 8 bases match TRBD1. The V gene end was trimmed by 6 bases and the J gene end by 1 base; junction bases not matched to a gene: 5. CDR1 and CDR2 (germline): SNHLY, FYNNEI. The CDR3 contains 15 residues.

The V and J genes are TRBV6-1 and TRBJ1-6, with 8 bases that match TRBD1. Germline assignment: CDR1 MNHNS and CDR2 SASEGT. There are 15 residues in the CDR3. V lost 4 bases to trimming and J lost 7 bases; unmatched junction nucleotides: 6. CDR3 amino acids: CASSVSDRVNSPLHF. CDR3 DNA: TGTGCCAGCAGTGTGTCGGACAGGGTAAATTCACCCCTCCACTTT.

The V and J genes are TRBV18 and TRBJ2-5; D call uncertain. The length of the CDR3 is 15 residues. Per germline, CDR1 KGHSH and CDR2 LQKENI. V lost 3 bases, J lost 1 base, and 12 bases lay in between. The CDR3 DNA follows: TGTGCCAGCTCACCGAACCACTCAGGCCAAGAGACCCAGTACTTC. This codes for CASSPNHSGQETQYF. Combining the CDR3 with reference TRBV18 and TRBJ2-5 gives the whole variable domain NAGVMQNPRHLVRRRGQEARLRCSPMKGHSHVYWYRQLPEEGLKFMVYLQKENIIDESGMPKERFSAEFPKEGPSILRIQQVVRGDSAAYFCASSPNHSGQETQYFGPGTRLLVL.

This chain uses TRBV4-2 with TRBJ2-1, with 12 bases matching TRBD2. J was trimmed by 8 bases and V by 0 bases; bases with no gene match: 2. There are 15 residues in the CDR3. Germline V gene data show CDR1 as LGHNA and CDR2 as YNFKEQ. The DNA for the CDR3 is TGTGCCAGCAGCCAAGAACTAGCGGGGGGTGATGAGCAGTTCTTC. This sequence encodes CASSQELAGGDEQFF.

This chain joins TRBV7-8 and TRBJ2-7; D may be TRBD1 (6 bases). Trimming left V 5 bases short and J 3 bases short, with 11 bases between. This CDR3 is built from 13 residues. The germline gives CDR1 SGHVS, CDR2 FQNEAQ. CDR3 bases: TGTGCCAGCAGCCCCGACAGGTACTACGAGCAGTACTTC. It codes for CASSPDRYYEQYF.

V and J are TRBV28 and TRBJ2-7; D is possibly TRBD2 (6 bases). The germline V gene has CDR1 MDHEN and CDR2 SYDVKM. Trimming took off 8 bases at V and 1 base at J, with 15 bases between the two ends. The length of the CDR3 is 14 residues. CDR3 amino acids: CASGPGGESYEQYF. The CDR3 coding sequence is TGTGCCAGCGGTCCTGGCGGGGAATCCTACGAGCAGTACTTC. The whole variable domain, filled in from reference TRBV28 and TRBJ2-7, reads DVKVTQSSRYLVKRTGEKVFLECVQDMDHENMFWYRQDPGLGLRLIYFSYDVKMKEKGDIPEGYSVSREKKERFSLILESASTNQTSMYLCASGPGGESYEQYFGPGTRLTVT.

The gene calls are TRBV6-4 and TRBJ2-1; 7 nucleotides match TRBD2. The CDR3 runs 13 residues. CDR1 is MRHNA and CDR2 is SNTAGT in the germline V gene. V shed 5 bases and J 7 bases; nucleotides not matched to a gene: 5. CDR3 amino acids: CASSSGVLNEQFF. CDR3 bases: TGTGCCAGCAGTAGCGGGGTTCTTAATGAGCAGTTCTTC.

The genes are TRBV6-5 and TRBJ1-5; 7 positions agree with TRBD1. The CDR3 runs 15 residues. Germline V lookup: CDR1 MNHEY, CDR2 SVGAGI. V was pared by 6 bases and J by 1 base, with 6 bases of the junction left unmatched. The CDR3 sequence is CASSFDRDSNQPQHF. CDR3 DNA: TGTGCCAGCAGCTTCGACAGGGACAGCAATCAGCCCCAGCATTTT.

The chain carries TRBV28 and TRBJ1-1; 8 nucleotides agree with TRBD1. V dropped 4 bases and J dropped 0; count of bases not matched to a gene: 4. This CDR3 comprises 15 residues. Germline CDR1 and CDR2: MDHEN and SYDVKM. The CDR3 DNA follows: TGTGCCAGCAGTTCTTCAGGGGGCATGAACACTGAAGCTTTCTTT. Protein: CASSSSGGMNTEAFF.

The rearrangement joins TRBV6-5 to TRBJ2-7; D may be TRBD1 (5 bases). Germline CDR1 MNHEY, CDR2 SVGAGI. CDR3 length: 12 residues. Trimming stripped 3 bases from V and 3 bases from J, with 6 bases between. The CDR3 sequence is CASSYQGYEQYF. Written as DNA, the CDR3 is TGTGCCAGCAGTTATCAGGGCTACGAGCAGTACTTC.

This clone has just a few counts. In DNA form, the CDR3 reads TGTGCCAGCAGTTTCGGGGCTAGCGGGAGAAAAGAGCAGTACTTC. Amino acids: CASSFGASGRKEQYF. The V and J genes are TRBV27 and TRBJ2-7; TRBD2 matches at 10 bases. This CDR3 is built from 15 residues. J lost 7 bases, V lost 3 bases, and 9 bases had no gene match. The germline V gene has CDR1 MNHEY and CDR2 SMNVEV (reference sequence).

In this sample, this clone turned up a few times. In DNA form, the CDR3 reads TGCGCCAGCAGCCCCGGACAGGGGCTAGTGGCTTTCTTT. Protein sequence: CASSPGQGLVAFF. The chain couples TRBV10-2 to TRBJ1-1; 9 bases agree with TRBD1. This CDR3 has 13 residues. Germline lookup yields CDR1 WSHSY and CDR2 SAAADI. V lost 6 bases to trimming and J lost 11 bases; unmatched junction nucleotides: 10.

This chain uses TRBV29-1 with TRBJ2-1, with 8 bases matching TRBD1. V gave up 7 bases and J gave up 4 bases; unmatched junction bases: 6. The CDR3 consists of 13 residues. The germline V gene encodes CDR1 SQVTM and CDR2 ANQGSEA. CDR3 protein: CSAGTGGYNEQFF. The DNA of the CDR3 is TGCAGCGCGGGGACAGGCGGTTACAATGAGCAGTTCTTC.

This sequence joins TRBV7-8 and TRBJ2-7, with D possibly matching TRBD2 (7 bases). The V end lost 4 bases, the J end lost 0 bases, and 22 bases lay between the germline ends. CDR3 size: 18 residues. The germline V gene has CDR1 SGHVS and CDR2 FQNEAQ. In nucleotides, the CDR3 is TGTGCCAGCAGCTCTAGAGGGGGGATCGGCGGGAGCTCCTACGAGCAGTACTTC. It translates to CASSSRGGIGGSSYEQYF. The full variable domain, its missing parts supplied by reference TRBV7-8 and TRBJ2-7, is GAGVSQSPRYKVAKRGQDVALRCDPISGHVSLFWYQQALGQGPEFLTYFQNEAQLDKSGLPSDRFFAERPEGSVSTLKIQRTQQEDSAVYLCASSSRGGIGGSSYEQYFGPGTRLTVT.

CDR3 sequence: CASSQAQGAKGYEQYF. Written as DNA, the CDR3 is TGCGCCAGCAGCCAAGCCCAGGGGGCGAAAGGGTACGAGCAGTACTTC. The chain recombines TRBV4-1 with TRBJ2-7; 8 bases line up with TRBD1. Germline-derived CDR1 and CDR2 are MGHRA and YSYEKL. This CDR3 contains 16 residues. V was pared by 1 base and J by 4 bases, with 9 bases of the junction left unmatched.

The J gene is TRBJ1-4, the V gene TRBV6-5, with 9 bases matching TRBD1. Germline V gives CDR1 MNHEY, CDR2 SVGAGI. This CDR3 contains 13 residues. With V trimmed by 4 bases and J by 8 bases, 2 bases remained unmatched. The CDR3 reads CASSLGTGEKLFF. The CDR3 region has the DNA TGTGCCAGCAGTTTGGGGACAGGGGAAAAACTGTTTTTT.

The CDR3 loop is CASRQYSLQDTQYF. In DNA form, the CDR3 reads TGTGCCAGCAGGCAGTATAGCCTACAAGATACGCAGTATTTT. V gene TRBV13 combines with J gene TRBJ2-3; no reliable D call. Germline V gives CDR1 PRHDT, CDR2 FYEKMQ (reference sequence). This CDR3 comprises 14 residues. V lost 6 bases and J 5 bases, leaving 15 bases between the germline ends.

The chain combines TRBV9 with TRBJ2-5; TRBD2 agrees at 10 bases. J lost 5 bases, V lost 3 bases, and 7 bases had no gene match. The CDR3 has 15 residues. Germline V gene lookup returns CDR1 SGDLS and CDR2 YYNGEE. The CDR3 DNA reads TGTGCCAGCAGCGGGAGCGGGGGGGGTCAGGAGACCCAGTACTTC. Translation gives CASSGSGGGQETQYF.

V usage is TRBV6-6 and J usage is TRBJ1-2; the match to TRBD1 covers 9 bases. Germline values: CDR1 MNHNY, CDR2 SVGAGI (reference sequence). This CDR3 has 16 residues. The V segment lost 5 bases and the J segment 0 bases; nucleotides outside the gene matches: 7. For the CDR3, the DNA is TGTGCCAGCAGTCCCCCGGGACAGGGACCTAACTATGGCTACACCTTC. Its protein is CASSPPGQGPNYGYTF.

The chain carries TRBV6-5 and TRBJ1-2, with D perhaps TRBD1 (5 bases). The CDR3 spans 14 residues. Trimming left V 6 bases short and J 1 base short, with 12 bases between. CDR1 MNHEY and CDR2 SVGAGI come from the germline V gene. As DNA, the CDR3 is TGTGCCAGCAGCCCCCCCGGGGGTAACTATGGCTACACCTTC. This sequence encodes CASSPPGGNYGYTF.

The CDR3, as DNA: TGTGCCAGTAGTATATCTCCTACCACAGATACGCAGTATTTT. The encoded protein is CASSISPTTDTQYF. This chain links TRBV19 with TRBJ2-3; D ambiguous. The V end lost 2 bases, the J end lost 2 bases, and 8 bases lay between the germline ends. CDR3 length equals 14 residues. From germline, CDR1 is LNHDA and CDR2 SQIVND (reference sequence).

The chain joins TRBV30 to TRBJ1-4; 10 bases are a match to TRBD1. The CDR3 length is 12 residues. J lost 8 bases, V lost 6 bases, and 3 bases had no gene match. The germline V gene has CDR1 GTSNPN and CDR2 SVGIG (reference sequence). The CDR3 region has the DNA TGTGCCTGTGGACAGGGGGGAGAAAAACTGTTTTTT. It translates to CACGQGGEKLFF.